This T cell receptor (beta chain) was recorded in a study of T cells in Graves' hyperthyroidism and ophthalmopathy. In this sample, this clonotype turned up many times. Diagnosis relied on clinical symptoms, serum thyroxine and TRAb, thyroid ultrasound and orbital computed tomography. This CDR3 contains 14 residues. In germline, CDR1 is MNHEY, CDR2 SMNVEV (reference sequence). The V gene end was trimmed by 0 bases and the J gene end by 4 bases; junction bases not matched to a gene: 2. What was amplified from RNA transcripts were TCR beta CDR3 regions. During a first-round RT-PCR of the TCR CDR3, the HTBI primer set was used. TCRdb reanalysed the multiplex PCR reads using MiXCR and keeps one entry per CDR3 protein. The sample holds approximately 690,000 distinct CDR3 sequences, about 20% seen once.

This TCR was sampled from a man between 25 and 39 years old with Graves' ophthalmopathy. The sample was blood. This chain uses TRBV27 with TRBJ1-1; 7 nucleotides align to TRBD1. This CDR3 reads CASSLSQGITEAFF. In DNA, the CDR3 is TGTGCCAGCAGTTTATCACAGGGGATCACTGAAGCTTTCTTT.